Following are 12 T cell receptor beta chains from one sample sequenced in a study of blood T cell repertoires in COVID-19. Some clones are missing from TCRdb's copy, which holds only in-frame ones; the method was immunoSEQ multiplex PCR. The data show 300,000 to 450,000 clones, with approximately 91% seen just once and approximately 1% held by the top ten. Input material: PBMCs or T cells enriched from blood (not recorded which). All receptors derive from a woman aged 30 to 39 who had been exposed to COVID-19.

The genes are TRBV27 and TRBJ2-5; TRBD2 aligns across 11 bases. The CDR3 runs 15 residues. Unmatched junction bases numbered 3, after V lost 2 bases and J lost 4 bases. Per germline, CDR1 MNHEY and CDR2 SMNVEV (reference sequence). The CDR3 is CASSLIAGGAETQYF. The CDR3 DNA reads TGTGCCAGCAGTTTAATAGCGGGAGGGGCAGAGACCCAGTACTTC.

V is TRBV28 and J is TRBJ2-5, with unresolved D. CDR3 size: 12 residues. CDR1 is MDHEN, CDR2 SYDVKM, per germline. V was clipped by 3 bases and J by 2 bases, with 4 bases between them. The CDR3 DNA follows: TGTGCCAGCAGTTTCCGTCAAGAGACCCAGTACTTC. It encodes CASSFRQETQYF. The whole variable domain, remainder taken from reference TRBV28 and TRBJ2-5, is DVKVTQSSRYLVKRTGEKVFLECVQDMDHENMFWYRQDPGLGLRLIYFSYDVKMKEKGDIPEGYSVSREKKERFSLILESASTNQTSMYLCASSFRQETQYFGPGTRLLVL.

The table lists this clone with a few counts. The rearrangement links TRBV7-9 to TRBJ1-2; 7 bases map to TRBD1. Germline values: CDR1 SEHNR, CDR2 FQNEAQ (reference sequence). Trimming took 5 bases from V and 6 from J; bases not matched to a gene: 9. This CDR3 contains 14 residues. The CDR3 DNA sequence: TGTGCCAGCAGCCAGGGGGTGGCGGATGATGGCTACACCTTC. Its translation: CASSQGVADDGYTF.

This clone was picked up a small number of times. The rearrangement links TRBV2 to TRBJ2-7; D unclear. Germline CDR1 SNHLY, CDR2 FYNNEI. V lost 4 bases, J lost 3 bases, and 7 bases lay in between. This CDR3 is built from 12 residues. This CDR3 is CASSVLLYEQYF. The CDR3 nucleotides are TGTGCCAGCAGTGTCCTCCTCTACGAGCAGTACTTC.

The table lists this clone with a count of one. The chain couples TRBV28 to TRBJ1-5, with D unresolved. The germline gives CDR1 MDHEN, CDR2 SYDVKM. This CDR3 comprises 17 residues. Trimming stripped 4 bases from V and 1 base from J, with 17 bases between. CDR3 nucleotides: TGTGCCAGCAGTTCCCGCCCCCCGGGTCGGAGCAATCAGCCCCAGCATTTT. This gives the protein CASSSRPPGRSNQPQHF.

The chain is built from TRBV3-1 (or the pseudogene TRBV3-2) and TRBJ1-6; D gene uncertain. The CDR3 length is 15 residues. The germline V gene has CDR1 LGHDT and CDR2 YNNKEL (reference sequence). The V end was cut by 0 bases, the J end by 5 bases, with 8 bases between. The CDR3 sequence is CASSQDPFNNSPLHF. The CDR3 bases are TGTGCCAGCAGCCAAGACCCCTTTAATAATTCACCCCTCCACTTT.

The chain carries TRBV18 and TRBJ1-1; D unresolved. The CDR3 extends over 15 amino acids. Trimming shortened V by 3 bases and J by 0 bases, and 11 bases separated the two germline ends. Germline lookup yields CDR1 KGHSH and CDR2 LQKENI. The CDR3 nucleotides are TGTGCCAGCTCACCTCTGAGCGGACTGAACACTGAAGCTTTCTTT. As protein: CASSPLSGLNTEAFF.

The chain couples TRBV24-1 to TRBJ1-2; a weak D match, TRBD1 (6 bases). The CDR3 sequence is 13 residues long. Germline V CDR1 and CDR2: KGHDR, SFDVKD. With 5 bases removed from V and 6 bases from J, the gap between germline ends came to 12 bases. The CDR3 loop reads CATSAAGDNGYTF. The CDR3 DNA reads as TGTGCCACCAGTGCTGCAGGGGATAATGGCTACACCTTC.

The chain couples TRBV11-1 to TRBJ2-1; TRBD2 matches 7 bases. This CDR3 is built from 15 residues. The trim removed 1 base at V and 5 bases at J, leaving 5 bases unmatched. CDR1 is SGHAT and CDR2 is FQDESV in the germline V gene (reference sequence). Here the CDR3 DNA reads TGTGCCAGCAGCTTAGGGGGACTACTAAACAATGAGCAGTTCTTC. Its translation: CASSLGGLLNNEQFF.

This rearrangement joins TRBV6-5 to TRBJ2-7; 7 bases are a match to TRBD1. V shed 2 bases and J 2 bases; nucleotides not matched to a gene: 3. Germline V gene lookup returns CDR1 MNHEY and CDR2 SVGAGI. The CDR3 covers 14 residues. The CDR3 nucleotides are TGTGCCAGCAGTTACGGGACAGAAACCTACGAGCAGTACTTC. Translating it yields CASSYGTETYEQYF.

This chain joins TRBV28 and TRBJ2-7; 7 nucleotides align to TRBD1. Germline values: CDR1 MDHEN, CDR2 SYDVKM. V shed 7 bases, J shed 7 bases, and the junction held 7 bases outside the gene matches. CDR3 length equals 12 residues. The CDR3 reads CASTLGGGEQYF. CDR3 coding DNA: TGTGCCAGCACCCTAGGGGGCGGGGAGCAGTACTTC. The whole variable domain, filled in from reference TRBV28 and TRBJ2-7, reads DVKVTQSSRYLVKRTGEKVFLECVQDMDHENMFWYRQDPGLGLRLIYFSYDVKMKEKGDIPEGYSVSREKKERFSLILESASTNQTSMYLCASTLGGGEQYFGPGTRLTVT.

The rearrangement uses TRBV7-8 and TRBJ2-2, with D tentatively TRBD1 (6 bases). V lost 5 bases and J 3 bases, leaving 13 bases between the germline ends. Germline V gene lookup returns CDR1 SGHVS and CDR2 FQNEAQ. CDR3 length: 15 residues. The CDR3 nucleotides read TGTGCCAGCAGCCGCGCAGGGGCCTACACCGGGGAGCTGTTTTTT. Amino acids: CASSRAGAYTGELFF.